This entry describes one TCR beta chain. Its antigen is still unknown. The CDR3 spans 13 residues. Looked up from germline, CDR1 is MNHEY and CDR2 is SVGEGT. The V end was cut by 3 bases, the J end by 1 base, with 5 bases between. Produced via immunoSEQ multiplex PCR; TCRdb's table is partial and in-frame only. The sample has about 110,000 clones, just over 85% seen once. This entry belongs to a study of T cell responses to AZD1222 COVID-19 vaccine. Findings and caveats of the study: Receipt of two AZD1222 doses was followed by a rise in Spike-specific TCR breadth and depth.

The sequencing here drew on peripheral blood, taken on day 0 of AZD1222 vaccination. The TCR sequence derives from an adult in good health. The chain couples TRBV6-2 or TRBV6-3 to TRBJ2-3; D is ambiguous. This CDR3 reads CASSYGGTDTQYF. In DNA form, the CDR3 reads TGTGCCAGCAGTTATGGGGGCACAGATACGCAGTATTTT.